The clone carrying this TCR beta chain was seen only a few times. Its antigen is still unknown. Then a second PCR, running roughly 7 to 11 cycles, was carried out with a sample-barcoded 5' primer and a J-beta primer mix. Every sample gave at least 2.5 million paired-end reads containing CDR3. From the 5' RACE reads, TCRdb called clonotypes with MiXCR, one entry per CDR3 protein. This sample carries about 900,000 distinct CDR3 sequences, roughly 52% of them seen once, and the ten largest clones take roughly 12%. The sample is drawn from a study of blood T cells in healthy people across ages. Study summary: The template switching approach captured approximately one barcoded beta molecule for every two T cells.

Study-level results: Per million T cells, the diversity of TCR beta decreased roughly linearly as age advanced. Any conclusive comparison of naive versus antigen-experienced cells was prevented by using unsorted PBMCs.

V was pared by 3 bases and J by 4 bases, with 10 bases of the junction left unmatched. In germline, CDR1 is SGHAT, CDR2 FQNNGV. This CDR3 contains 17 residues. This chain uses TRBV11-2 with TRBJ2-3; TRBD1 matches 10 bases. This sequence was found in a man aged 25-45 years in good health. The sequenced material came from blood. Here the CDR3 reads CASSLQAGQGLSDTQYF. The DNA for the CDR3 is TGTGCCAGCAGCTTGCAAGCGGGACAGGGGTTGTCAGATACGCAGTATTTT.